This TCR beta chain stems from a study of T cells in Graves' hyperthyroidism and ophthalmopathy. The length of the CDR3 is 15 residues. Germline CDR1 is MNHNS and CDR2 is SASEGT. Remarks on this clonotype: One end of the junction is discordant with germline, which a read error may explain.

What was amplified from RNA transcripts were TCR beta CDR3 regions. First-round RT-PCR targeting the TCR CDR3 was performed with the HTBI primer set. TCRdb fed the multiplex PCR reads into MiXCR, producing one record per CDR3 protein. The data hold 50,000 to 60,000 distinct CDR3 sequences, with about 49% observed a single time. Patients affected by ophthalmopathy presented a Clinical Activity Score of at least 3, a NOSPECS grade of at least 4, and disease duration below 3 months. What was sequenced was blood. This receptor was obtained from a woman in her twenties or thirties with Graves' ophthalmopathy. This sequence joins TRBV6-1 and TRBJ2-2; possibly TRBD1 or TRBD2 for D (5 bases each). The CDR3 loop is CASSESSGGTGELSF. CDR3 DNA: TGTGCCAGCAGTGAAAGTTCTGGGGGTACCGGGGAGCTGTCTTTT.